The 17 T cell receptor beta chains presented below share a single source sample, sequenced in a study of CD8+CD57+ T cells in acquired aplastic anemia. According to the study, genomic DNA was the template for TCR beta VDJ and CDR3 profiling. TCRdb called the reads again in MiXCR, with one record for every CDR3 protein. The sample lists under 200,000 distinct CDR3 sequences, about 60% occurring once. The sequenced sample consisted of sorted CD4+, CD8+, or CD8+CD57+ T cells (not recorded which) from PBMCs. These receptors all come from a human donor in good health.

This clonotype was detected only once. This chain connects TRBV10-3 to TRBJ2-1, with 7 bases that match TRBD1. CDR1 ENHRY and CDR2 SYGVKD come from the germline V gene. CDR3 size: 14 residues. Germline trimming cut 3 bases from V and 9 bases from J; bases unmatched to any gene: 8. CDR3 nucleotide sequence: TGTGCCATCAGTGATGGGACAGTTGTTGGTGAGCAGTTCTTC. Translating gives CAISDGTVVGEQFF.

The sample holds many counts of this clonotype. V is TRBV4-3 and J is TRBJ2-1; D might be TRBD2 (6 bases). Germline assignment: CDR1 LGHNA and CDR2 YSLEER. There are 16 residues in the CDR3. Trimming shortened V by 4 bases and J by 7 bases, and 20 bases separated the two germline ends. The DNA of the CDR3 is TGCGCCAGCAGCCCTAGCCGGATACCTGGGGGGAATGAGCAGTTCTTC. Translation gives CASSPSRIPGGNEQFF.

The chain links TRBV29-1 to TRBJ2-2; 10 nucleotides agree with TRBD2. This CDR3 comprises 14 residues. V shed 4 bases, J shed 5 bases, and the junction held 4 bases outside the gene matches. Germline CDR1 reads SQVTM; CDR2 reads ANQGSEA. CDR3 nucleotide sequence: TGCAGCGTTGTAATAGCGGGGGGTACCGGGGAGCTGTTTTTT. It specifies CSVVIAGGTGELFF.

V gene TRBV7-3 combines with J gene TRBJ2-3, with D perhaps matching TRBD1 or TRBD2 (5 bases each). The V gene lost 5 bases and the J gene lost 4 bases, with 22 bases spanning the gap. CDR1 SGHTA and CDR2 FQGTGA come from the germline V gene. The CDR3 loop spans 17 amino acids. The CDR3 region has the DNA TGTGCCAGCAGCCACGCCCGGGGCAGTTCAGTACCAGATACGCAGTATTTT. Translated, it gives CASSHARGSSVPDTQYF.

This clonotype was detected ten times or more. V and J are TRBV9 and TRBJ2-7; 14 bases agree with TRBD2. This CDR3 region has 15 residues. The germline gives CDR1 SGDLS, CDR2 YYNGEE. V lost 4 bases and J lost 7; bases outside the gene matches: 7. The CDR3 loop reads CASSQGLAGVGEQYF. Here the CDR3 DNA reads TGTGCCAGCAGCCAGGGACTAGCGGGAGTGGGTGAGCAGTACTTC.

V usage is TRBV7-3 and J usage is TRBJ2-2, with 8 positions matching TRBD1. The germline gives CDR1 SGHTA, CDR2 FQGTGA. J was trimmed by 4 bases and V by 5 bases; bases with no gene match: 6. CDR3 length equals 15 residues. The CDR3 DNA is TGTGCCAGCAGCCCCAGGGGGCACGGCACCGGGGAGCTGTTTTTT. Its translation: CASSPRGHGTGELFF.

The chain couples TRBV7-9 to TRBJ2-7; 8 bases match TRBD2. This CDR3 is 12 amino acids long. Trimming took 4 bases from V and 5 from J; bases not matched to a gene: 1. In germline, CDR1 is SEHNR, CDR2 FQNEAQ (reference sequence). CDR3 bases: TGTGCCAGCAGCTGGACTAGCAACGAGCAGTACTTC. It translates to CASSWTSNEQYF.

This clonotype was recorded at least ten times. This sequence joins TRBV5-1 and TRBJ2-7; possible D gene TRBD1, 5 bases. The ends were cut back, 4 bases at V and 5 bases at J, with 19 bases in the middle. CDR1 and CDR2 from the germline V gene are SGHRS and YFSETQ. The CDR3 has 15 residues. The CDR3 region is CASSPRQGAWDEQYF. The CDR3 region has the DNA TGCGCCAGCAGCCCTAGGCAGGGCGCTTGGGACGAGCAGTACTTC.

This clonotype was seen repeatedly, ten times or more. This chain joins TRBV20-1 and TRBJ2-3; TRBD1 is a possible D gene (6 bases). There are 16 residues in the CDR3. Germline values: CDR1 DFQATT, CDR2 SNEGSKA (reference sequence). V was clipped by 5 bases and J by 0 bases, with 18 bases between them. Here the CDR3 DNA reads TGCAGTGCTTTATCCTGGACAGCATCTAGCACAGATACGCAGTATTTT. Translating it yields CSALSWTASSTDTQYF.

V and J are TRBV7-2 and TRBJ2-7; TRBD2 matches 7 bases. V shed 6 bases and J 7 bases; nucleotides not matched to a gene: 6. Germline V gene sequence: CDR1 SGHTA, CDR2 FQGNSA. The CDR3 runs 12 residues. The CDR3 protein is CASSRSGGEQYF. CDR3 DNA: TGTGCCAGCAGTCGATCGGGGGGTGAGCAGTACTTC.

This clonotype was seen only a few times. J is TRBJ1-1 and V is TRBV30, with D unclear. Germline V CDR1 and CDR2: GTSNPN, SVGIG (reference sequence). Trimming shortened V by 3 bases and J by 1 base, and 9 bases separated the two germline ends. This CDR3 has 13 amino acids. CDR3 protein: CAWSSGKNTEAFF. The CDR3 nucleotides are TGTGCCTGGAGCTCGGGTAAGAACACTGAAGCTTTCTTT.

The chain joins TRBV7-2 to TRBJ2-3, with TRBD1 as a possible D gene (6 bases). The CDR3 extends over 15 amino acids. Trimming pared 3 bases from V and 2 bases from J, leaving 12 bases between. In germline, CDR1 is SGHTA, CDR2 FQGNSA. The CDR3 loop reads CASSFGRTATDTQYF. The CDR3 nucleotides read TGTGCCAGCAGCTTTGGCAGGACAGCCACAGATACGCAGTATTTT. Full variable domain (missing parts from reference TRBV7-2 and TRBJ2-3): GAGVSQSPSNKVTEKGKDVELRCDPISGHTALYWYRQSLGQGLEFLIYFQGNSAPDKSGLPSDRFSAERTGGSVSTLTIQRTQQEDSAVYLCASSFGRTATDTQYFGPGTRLTVL.

The chain couples TRBV9 to TRBJ2-1, with 9 bases matching TRBD2. The J segment lost 2 bases and the V segment lost 3 bases, leaving 3 bases of the junction unmatched. This CDR3 is 15 amino acids long. Per the germline V gene, CDR1 is SGDLS and CDR2 is YYNGEE. The CDR3 nucleotides are TGTGCCAGCAGCGCGACTAGCGGCACCTACAATGAGCAGTTCTTC. It is translated as CASSATSGTYNEQFF.

Turning to this clonotype: One end of the junction does not line up with germline, which may come from a read error. The chain employs TRBV9 and TRBJ2-5; TRBD2 matches at 7 bases. Per germline, CDR1 SGDLS and CDR2 YYNGEE. The CDR3 runs 14 residues. The CDR3 protein is CVSSAGDSRETQYF. CDR3 nucleotides: TGTGTCAGCAGCGCGGGGGACTCCCGAGAGACCCAGTACTTC. Full variable domain (rest looked up from reference TRBV9 and TRBJ2-5): DSGVTQTPKHLITATGQRVTLRCSPRSGDLSVYWYQQSLDQGLQFLIQYYNGEERAKGNILERFSAQQFPDLHSELNLSSLELGDSALYFCVSSAGDSRETQYFGPGTRLLVL.

The genes are TRBV15 and TRBJ2-1; no clear D gene. Deletions cut 3 bases from V and 4 bases from J, with 16 bases between. Per germline, CDR1 LNHNV and CDR2 YYDKDF (reference sequence). The CDR3 has 16 residues. CDR3 DNA sequence: TGTGCCACCAGCAGCCAAGAAAGCCTAACATACAATGAGCAGTTCTTC. Its translation is CATSSQESLTYNEQFF.

The chain carries TRBV20-1 and TRBJ1-6; D ambiguous. Trimming cost V 0 bases and J 9 bases, with 12 bases left between them. The CDR3 covers 14 residues. Germline V lookup: CDR1 DFQATT, CDR2 SNEGSKA (reference sequence). Here the CDR3 reads CSARDRKGASPLHF. The DNA for the CDR3 is TGCAGTGCTAGAGATCGAAAGGGTGCTTCACCCCTCCACTTT.

This clonotype has just a few counts. V and J are TRBV7-9 and TRBJ1-2; 7 bases match TRBD1. The V segment lost 7 bases and the J segment 4 bases; nucleotides outside the gene matches: 9. The CDR3 consists of 14 residues. Germline lookup yields CDR1 SEHNR and CDR2 FQNEAQ (reference sequence). In nucleotides, the CDR3 is TGTGCCAGCACCGCTTCGAACAGGGGCTATGGCTACACCTTC. It translates to CASTASNRGYGYTF. The full variable domain, with the rest looked up from reference TRBV7-9 and TRBJ1-2, is DTGVSQNPRHKITKRGQNVTFRCDPISEHNRLYWYRQTLGQGPEFLTYFQNEAQLEKSRLLSDRFSAERPKGSFSTLEIQRTEQGDSAMYLCASTASNRGYGYTFGSGTRLTVV.